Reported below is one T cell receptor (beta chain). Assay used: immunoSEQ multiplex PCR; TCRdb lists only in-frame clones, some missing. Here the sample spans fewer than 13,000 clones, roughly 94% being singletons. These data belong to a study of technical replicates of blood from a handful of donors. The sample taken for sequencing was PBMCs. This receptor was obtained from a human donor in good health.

The CDR3 DNA reads TGCGCCAGCAGCGAGCCGGGACTAGCGGGAGGGAACGAGCAGTACTTC. Translation: CASSEPGLAGGNEQYF. The V and J genes are TRBV5-1 and TRBJ2-7; 16 nucleotides match TRBD2. V lost 4 bases and J lost 5; bases outside the gene matches: 6. The CDR3 is 16 residues long. Germline lookup yields CDR1 SGHRS and CDR2 YFSETQ.